This paragraph covers one TCR beta chain sequence. Those who participated ranged in age from 18 to 89 years and resided in about two dozen US areas. This sample is drawn from a study of blood T cell repertoires in COVID-19. Profiled with immunoSEQ multiplex PCR; TCRdb holds only in-frame clones, not every one. This table holds approximately 230,000 clones, 80% to 95% found once. This CDR3 is 14 amino acids long. The germline V gene encodes CDR1 SNHLY and CDR2 FYNNEI. V lost 11 bases, J lost 7 bases, and 23 bases lay in between. This TCR was sampled from a woman aged 18 to 35 who had recovered from COVID-19. The specimen was PBMCs or T cells enriched from blood (not recorded which). V and J are TRBV2 and TRBJ1-1; D is unresolved. The CDR3 sequence is CAAKPQIGFVEAFF. In DNA, the CDR3 is TGTGCCGCCAAACCTCAGATCGGGTTCGTTGAAGCTTTCTTT.